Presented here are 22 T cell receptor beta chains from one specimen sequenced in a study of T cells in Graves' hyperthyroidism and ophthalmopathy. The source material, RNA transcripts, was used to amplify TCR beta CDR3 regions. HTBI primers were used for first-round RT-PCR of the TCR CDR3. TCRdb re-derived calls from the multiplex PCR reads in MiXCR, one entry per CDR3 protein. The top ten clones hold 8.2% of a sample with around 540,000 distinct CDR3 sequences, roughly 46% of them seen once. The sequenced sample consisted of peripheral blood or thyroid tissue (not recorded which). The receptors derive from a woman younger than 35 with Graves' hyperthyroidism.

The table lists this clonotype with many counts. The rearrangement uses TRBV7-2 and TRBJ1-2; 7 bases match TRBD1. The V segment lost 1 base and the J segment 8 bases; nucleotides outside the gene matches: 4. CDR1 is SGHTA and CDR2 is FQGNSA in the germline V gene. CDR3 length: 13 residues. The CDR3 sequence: CASSLGLGQGYTF. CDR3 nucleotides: TGTGCCAGCAGCTTAGGGCTGGGACAGGGCTACACCTTC.

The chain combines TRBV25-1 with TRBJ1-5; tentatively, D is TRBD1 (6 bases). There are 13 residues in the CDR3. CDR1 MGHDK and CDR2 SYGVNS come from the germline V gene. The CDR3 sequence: CARLTGMHQPQHF. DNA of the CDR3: TGTGCTAGACTAACAGGGATGCATCAGCCCCAGCATTTT.

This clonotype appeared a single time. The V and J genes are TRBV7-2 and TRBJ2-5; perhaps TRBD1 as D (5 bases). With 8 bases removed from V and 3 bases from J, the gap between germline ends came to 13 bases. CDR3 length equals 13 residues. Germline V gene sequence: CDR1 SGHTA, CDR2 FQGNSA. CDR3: CASSNRSEETQYF. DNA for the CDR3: TGTGCCAGCTCAAACAGGTCGGAAGAGACCCAGTACTTC.

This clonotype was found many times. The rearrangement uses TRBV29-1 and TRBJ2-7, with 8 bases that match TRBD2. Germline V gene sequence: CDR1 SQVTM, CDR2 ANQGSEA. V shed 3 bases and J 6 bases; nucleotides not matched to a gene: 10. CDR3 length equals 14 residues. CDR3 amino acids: CSVDSGGLSPEQYF. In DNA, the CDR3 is TGCAGCGTTGACTCGGGAGGGCTTTCACCCGAGCAGTACTTC.

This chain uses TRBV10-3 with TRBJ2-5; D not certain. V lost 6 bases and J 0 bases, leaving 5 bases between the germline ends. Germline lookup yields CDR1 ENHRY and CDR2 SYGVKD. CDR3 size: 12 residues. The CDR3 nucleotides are TGTGCCATCAGGCCGTACCAAGAGACCCAGTACTTC. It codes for CAIRPYQETQYF.

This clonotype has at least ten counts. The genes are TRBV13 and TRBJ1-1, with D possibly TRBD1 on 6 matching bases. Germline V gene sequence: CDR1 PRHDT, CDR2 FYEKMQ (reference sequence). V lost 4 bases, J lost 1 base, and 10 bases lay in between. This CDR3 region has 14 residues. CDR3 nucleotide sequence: TGTGCCAGCAGCTCCGGACAGCAGAACACTGAAGCTTTCTTT. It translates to CASSSGQQNTEAFF.

Here the CDR3 reads CASRVDRFEAFF. In nucleotides, the CDR3 is TGTGCCAGCAGGGTGGACAGGTTTGAAGCTTTCTTT. This chain uses TRBV14 with TRBJ1-1; 7 nucleotides match TRBD1. Looked up from germline, CDR1 is SGHDN and CDR2 is FVKESK. Trimming at V came to 6 bases and at J to 7 bases, leaving 5 bases not matched to a gene. This CDR3 spans 12 amino acids.

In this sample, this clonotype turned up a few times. This CDR3 is CASILQGLEQYF. The CDR3 coding sequence is TGTGCCAGCATCCTACAGGGACTCGAGCAGTACTTC. J is TRBJ2-7 and V is TRBV2; the D gene could be TRBD1 or TRBD2 (6 bases each). V lost 7 bases and J 6 bases, leaving 13 bases between the germline ends. Per the germline V gene, CDR1 is SNHLY and CDR2 is FYNNEI. The CDR3 runs to 12 residues.

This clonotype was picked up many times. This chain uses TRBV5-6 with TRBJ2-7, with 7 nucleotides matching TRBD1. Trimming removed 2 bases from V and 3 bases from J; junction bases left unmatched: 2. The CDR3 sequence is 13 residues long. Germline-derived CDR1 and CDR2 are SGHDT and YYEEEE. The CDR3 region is CASSFGTDYEQYF. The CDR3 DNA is TGTGCCAGCAGCTTCGGGACAGACTACGAGCAGTACTTC.

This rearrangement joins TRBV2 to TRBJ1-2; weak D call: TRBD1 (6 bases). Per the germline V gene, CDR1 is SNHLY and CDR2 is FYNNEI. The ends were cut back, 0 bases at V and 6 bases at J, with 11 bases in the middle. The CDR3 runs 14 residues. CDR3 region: CASSEARGMDGYTF. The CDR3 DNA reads TGTGCCAGCAGTGAAGCCAGGGGTATGGATGGCTACACCTTC.

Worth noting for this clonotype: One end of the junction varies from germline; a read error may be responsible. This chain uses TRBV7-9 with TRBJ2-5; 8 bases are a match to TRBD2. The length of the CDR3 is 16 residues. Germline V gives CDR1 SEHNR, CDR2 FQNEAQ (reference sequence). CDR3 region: CASSPGGGVNQETQYF. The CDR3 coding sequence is TGCGCCAGCAGCCCGGGAGGGGGAGTTAACCAAGAGACCCAGTACTTC.

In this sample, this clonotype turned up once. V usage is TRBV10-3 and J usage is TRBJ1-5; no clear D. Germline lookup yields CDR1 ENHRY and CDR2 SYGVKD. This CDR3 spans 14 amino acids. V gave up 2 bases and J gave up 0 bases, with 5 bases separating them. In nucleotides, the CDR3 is TGTGCCATCAGTGAGCCGTCTAGCAATCAGCCCCAGCATTTT. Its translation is CAISEPSSNQPQHF.

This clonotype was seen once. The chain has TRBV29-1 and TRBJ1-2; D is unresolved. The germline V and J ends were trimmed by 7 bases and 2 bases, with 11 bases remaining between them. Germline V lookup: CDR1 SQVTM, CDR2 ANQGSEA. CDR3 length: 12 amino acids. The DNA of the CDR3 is TGCAGCGCCCTGGGATCGAACTATGGCTACACCTTC. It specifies CSALGSNYGYTF.

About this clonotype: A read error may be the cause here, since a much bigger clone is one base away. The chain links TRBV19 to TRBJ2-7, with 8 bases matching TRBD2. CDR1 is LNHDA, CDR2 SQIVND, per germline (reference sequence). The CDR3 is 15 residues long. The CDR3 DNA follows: TGTGCCAGTGCCCCGAGAACGGGAGGGTCCTACAAGCAGTACTTC. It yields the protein CASAPRTGGSYKQYF.

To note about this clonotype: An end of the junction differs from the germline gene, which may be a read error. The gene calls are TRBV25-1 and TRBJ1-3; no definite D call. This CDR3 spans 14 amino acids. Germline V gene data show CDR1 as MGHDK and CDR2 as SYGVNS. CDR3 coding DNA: TGTGCCAGCAGTGAATCTGTGCTCGCGAACACCGTATATTTT. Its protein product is CASSESVLANTVYF. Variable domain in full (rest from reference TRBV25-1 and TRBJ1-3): EADIYQTPRYLVIGTGKKITLECSQTMGHDKMYWYQQDPGMELHLIHYSYGVNSTEKGDLSSESTVSRIRTEHFPLTLESARPSHTSQYLCASSESVLANTVYFGEGSWLTVV.

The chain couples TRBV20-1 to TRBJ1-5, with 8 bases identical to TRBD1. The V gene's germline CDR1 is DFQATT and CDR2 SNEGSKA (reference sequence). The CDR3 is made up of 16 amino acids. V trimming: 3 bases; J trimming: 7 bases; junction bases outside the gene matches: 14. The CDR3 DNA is TGCAGTGCTAGGTCAGGGGGCGACCATCTCGAACAGCCCCAGCATTTT. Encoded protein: CSARSGGDHLEQPQHF.

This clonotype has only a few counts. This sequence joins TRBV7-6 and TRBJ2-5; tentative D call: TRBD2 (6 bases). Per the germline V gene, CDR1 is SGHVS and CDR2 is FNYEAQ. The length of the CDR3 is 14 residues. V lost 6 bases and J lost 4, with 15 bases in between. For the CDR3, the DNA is TGTGCCAGCAGTTACCGACTAGAAGGAGAGACCCAGTACTTC. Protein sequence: CASSYRLEGETQYF.

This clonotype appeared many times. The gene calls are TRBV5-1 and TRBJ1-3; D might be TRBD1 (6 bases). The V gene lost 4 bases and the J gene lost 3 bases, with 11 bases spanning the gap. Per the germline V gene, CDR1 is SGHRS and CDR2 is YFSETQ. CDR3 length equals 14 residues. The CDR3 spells CASSPQGLGNTIYF. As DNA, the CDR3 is TGCGCCAGCAGCCCACAGGGTCTTGGAAACACCATATATTTT.

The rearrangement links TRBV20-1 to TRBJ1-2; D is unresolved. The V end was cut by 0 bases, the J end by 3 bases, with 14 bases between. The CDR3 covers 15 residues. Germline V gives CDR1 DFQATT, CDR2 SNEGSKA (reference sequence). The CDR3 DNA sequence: TGCAGTGCTAGAGAACCAGTTTCGGCCGACTATGGCTACACCTTC. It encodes CSAREPVSADYGYTF.

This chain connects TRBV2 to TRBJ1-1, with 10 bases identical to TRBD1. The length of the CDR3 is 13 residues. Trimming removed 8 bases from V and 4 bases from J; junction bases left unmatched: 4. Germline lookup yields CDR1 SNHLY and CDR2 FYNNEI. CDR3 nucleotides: TGTGCCAGCGGTGGACAGGGGGGCACTGAAGCTTTCTTT. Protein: CASGGQGGTEAFF.

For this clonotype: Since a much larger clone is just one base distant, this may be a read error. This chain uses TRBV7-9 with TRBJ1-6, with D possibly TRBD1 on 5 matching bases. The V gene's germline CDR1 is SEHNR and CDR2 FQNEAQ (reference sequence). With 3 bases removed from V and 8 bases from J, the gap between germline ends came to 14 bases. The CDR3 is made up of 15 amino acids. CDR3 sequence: CASSFEQGEYSPLHF. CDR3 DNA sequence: TGTGCCAGCAGCTTTGAGCAGGGAGAATATTCACCCCTCCACTTT.

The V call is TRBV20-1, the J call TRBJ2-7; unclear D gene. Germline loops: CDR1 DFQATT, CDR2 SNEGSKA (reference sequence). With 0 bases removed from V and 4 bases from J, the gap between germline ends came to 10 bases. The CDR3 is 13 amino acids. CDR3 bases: TGCAGTGCTAGAGATTGGGAAGATTACGAGCAGTACTTC. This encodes CSARDWEDYEQYF.